The 18 T cell receptor beta chains listed next were all sequenced from one sample in a study of cytomegalovirus exposure and HLA in healthy donors. The primer mix had 60 Vbeta and 13 Jbeta primers. Some clones are missing from TCRdb's copy, which holds only in-frame ones; the method was immunoSEQ multiplex PCR. Here the sample spans about 130,000 clones, around 72% being singletons. Sequenced material: PBMCs. The receptors derive from a woman between 35 and 50 years old in good health and CMV-seronegative.

The chain employs TRBV6-5 and TRBJ1-5; 7 bases are a match to TRBD1. Germline trimming cut 0 bases from V and 7 bases from J; bases unmatched to any gene: 3. The CDR3 runs to 14 residues. Germline V gives CDR1 MNHEY, CDR2 SVGAGI. The CDR3 bases are TGTGCCAGCAGTTACTCGACAGGGTCACAGCCCCAGCATTTT. It is translated as CASSYSTGSQPQHF.

The chain combines TRBV28 with TRBJ2-3; D is perhaps TRBD2 (6 bases). The V end was cut by 4 bases, the J end by 2 bases, with 10 bases between. Per the germline V gene, CDR1 is MDHEN and CDR2 is SYDVKM. This CDR3 spans 14 amino acids. This CDR3 is CASSWDSDTDTQYF. The CDR3 bases are TGTGCCAGCAGTTGGGACTCTGACACAGATACGCAGTATTTT.

Concerning this clone: This CDR3 is also generated by other DNA sequences in the sample. This sequence joins TRBV7-9 and TRBJ2-7; TRBD2 matches 13 bases. The CDR3 has 16 residues. Unmatched junction bases numbered 1, after V lost 2 bases and J lost 0 bases. Germline loops: CDR1 SEHNR, CDR2 FQNEAQ (reference sequence). Here the CDR3 reads CASSLRTSGSSYEQYF. For the CDR3, the DNA is TGTGCCAGCAGCTTAAGGACTAGCGGGAGCTCCTACGAGCAGTACTTC.

This chain uses TRBV10-3 with TRBJ1-4; 11 bases match TRBD1. J lost 7 bases, V lost 0 bases, and 4 bases had no gene match. In germline, CDR1 is ENHRY, CDR2 SYGVKD. The length of the CDR3 is 16 residues. CDR3 bases: TGTGCCATCAGTGAGTCGAGAGGGACAGGGGGTGAAAAACTGTTTTTT. It yields the protein CAISESRGTGGEKLFF.

The rearrangement links TRBV11-2 to TRBJ2-5, with a tentative D call TRBD1 (5 bases). The V end was cut by 5 bases, the J end by 4 bases, with 20 bases between. The CDR3 spans 16 residues. Germline V CDR1 and CDR2: SGHAT, FQNNGV. The CDR3 DNA reads TGTGCCAGCAGCCAAGGGGAACCCGCTGCCAGAGAGACCCAGTACTTC. Encoded protein: CASSQGEPAARETQYF.

This chain links TRBV13 with TRBJ1-4; TRBD1 aligns across 8 bases. Germline CDR1 and CDR2: PRHDT and FYEKMQ (reference sequence). The CDR3 runs to 16 residues. Unmatched junction bases numbered 11, after V lost 5 bases and J lost 6 bases. CDR3 sequence: CASSRTGKDFHEKLFF. The CDR3 region has the DNA TGTGCCAGCAGCAGGACAGGGAAAGACTTCCATGAAAAACTGTTTTTT.

The V gene is TRBV5-1, the J gene TRBJ2-7; TRBD1 aligns across 7 bases. The CDR3 covers 15 residues. CDR1 and CDR2 (germline): SGHRS, YFSETQ. Germline trimming cut 4 bases from V and 3 bases from J; bases unmatched to any gene: 10. DNA of the CDR3: TGCGCCAGCAGCACCTCGTCGACAGGGATCTACGAGCAGTACTTC. Its translation: CASSTSSTGIYEQYF.

The chain employs TRBV29-1 and TRBJ2-5, with 9 bases lining up with TRBD2. V trimming: 5 bases; J trimming: 4 bases; junction bases outside the gene matches: 11. The V gene's germline CDR1 is SQVTM and CDR2 ANQGSEA. This CDR3 has 15 amino acids. CDR3 sequence: CSVKGLAGRAETQYF. In DNA, the CDR3 is TGCAGCGTTAAAGGTCTAGCGGGGCGGGCAGAGACCCAGTACTTC.

This clone was detected once. The rearrangement uses TRBV9 and TRBJ1-2, with TRBD1 matching 9 bases. The CDR3 is made up of 15 amino acids. The junction had 6 bases not matched to a gene; V was cut back by 3 bases and J by 3 bases. The V gene's germline CDR1 is SGDLS and CDR2 YYNGEE. The CDR3 protein is CASSAGTGRDYGYTF. CDR3 nucleotides: TGTGCCAGCAGCGCAGGGACAGGGAGAGACTATGGCTACACCTTC.

The chain is built from TRBV11-2 and TRBJ1-1, with D tentatively TRBD1 (6 bases). CDR1 is SGHAT, CDR2 FQNNGV, per germline. V lost 4 bases and J 4 bases, leaving 10 bases between the germline ends. The CDR3 contains 13 residues. This CDR3 reads CASSSQGFTEAFF. CDR3 bases: TGTGCCAGCAGCTCGCAGGGGTTCACTGAAGCTTTCTTT.

The CDR3 sequence is CAARAGDQPQHF. CDR3 sequence (DNA): TGTGCCGCTAGGGCGGGGGACCAGCCCCAGCATTTT. The chain carries TRBV19 and TRBJ1-5; D possibly corresponds to TRBD1 (5 bases). The V end was cut by 11 bases, the J end by 7 bases, with 15 bases between. The CDR3 spans 12 residues. Looked up from germline, CDR1 is LNHDA and CDR2 is SQIVND (reference sequence).

The chain is built from TRBV19 and TRBJ2-7; 8 nucleotides agree with TRBD1. The CDR3 is 14 residues long. V lost 8 bases to trimming and J lost 4 bases; unmatched junction nucleotides: 10. Germline loops: CDR1 LNHDA, CDR2 SQIVND (reference sequence). The CDR3 spells CASARQGSTYEQYF. The DNA for the CDR3 is TGTGCCAGTGCCCGACAGGGGTCCACATACGAGCAGTACTTC.

In this sample, this clone turned up a few times. J is TRBJ2-2 and V is TRBV6-6; 7 nucleotides align to TRBD2. The V and J ends lost 2 bases and 7 bases, in that order; junction bases with no gene match: 1. The length of the CDR3 is 13 residues. Per germline, CDR1 MNHNY and CDR2 SVGAGI (reference sequence). The CDR3 reads CASSYAGDGELFF. The CDR3 bases are TGTGCCAGCAGTTACGCGGGGGACGGGGAGCTGTTTTTT.

The chain links TRBV29-1 to TRBJ2-1; TRBD1 matches at 9 bases. The CDR3 totals 16 residues. Germline assignment: CDR1 SQVTM and CDR2 ANQGSEA. Germline trimming cut 2 bases from V and 5 bases from J; bases unmatched to any gene: 10. CDR3 amino acids: CSVEPVGQGHDNEQFF. CDR3 coding DNA: TGCAGCGTTGAACCCGTGGGACAGGGCCATGACAATGAGCAGTTCTTC.

The chain carries TRBV2 and TRBJ1-4; 8 bases are shared with TRBD1. The CDR3 is 17 amino acids. Per germline, CDR1 SNHLY and CDR2 FYNNEI. The V and J ends lost 2 bases and 4 bases, in that order; junction bases with no gene match: 9. CDR3 nucleotide sequence: TGTGCCAGCAGTGAAAGATTAACAGGGGGAGGTAATGAAAAACTGTTTTTT. Its protein product is CASSERLTGGGNEKLFF.

The CDR3 DNA sequence: TGCAGCGCGATCCTAGCGGGGGGGCAGAGGGAGCAGTACTTC. Its protein product is CSAILAGGQREQYF. This sequence joins TRBV29-1 and TRBJ2-7; 12 nucleotides agree with TRBD2. The CDR3 is 14 amino acids. Unmatched junction bases numbered 11, after V lost 7 bases and J lost 7 bases. Looked up from germline, CDR1 is SQVTM and CDR2 is ANQGSEA.

The V and J genes are TRBV30 and TRBJ1-5; no clear D gene. V lost 2 bases, J lost 6 bases, and 11 bases lay in between. CDR3 length: 13 residues. Germline assignment: CDR1 GTSNPN and CDR2 SVGIG (reference sequence). The CDR3 here is CAWSRVRGQPQHF. In DNA form, the CDR3 reads TGTGCCTGGAGTCGGGTTCGGGGTCAGCCCCAGCATTTT.

The chain uses TRBV28 and TRBJ1-1; TRBD1 aligns across 8 bases. Germline CDR1 MDHEN, CDR2 SYDVKM. This CDR3 comprises 16 residues. The J segment lost 0 bases and the V segment lost 5 bases, leaving 8 bases of the junction unmatched. CDR3 amino acids: CASSNSQQGVNTEAFF. The CDR3 coding sequence is TGTGCCAGCAGTAACTCACAACAGGGGGTGAACACTGAAGCTTTCTTT.